The next 29 T cell receptor beta chains were all read from a single sample in a study of T cells in localized non-small cell lung cancer. This table comes from immunoSEQ multiplex PCR, and its TCRdb copy is limited to in-frame clones, with some not included. The table shows a few thousand clones, with approximately 25% occurring only once. Sequencing used lung tumor tissue, obtained before any cancer treatment. Receptors originate from a female donor older than 55 with stage I lung adenocarcinoma.

This clone has only a few counts. This chain connects TRBV15 to TRBJ2-5; 10 bases agree with TRBD1. Trimming cost V 3 bases and J 0 bases; bases outside gene matches: 1. CDR3 length equals 15 residues. CDR1 and CDR2 from the germline V gene are LNHNV and YYDKDF (reference sequence). CDR3 residues: CATSRDRGYQETQYF. As DNA, the CDR3 is TGTGCCACCAGCAGGGACAGGGGGTACCAAGAGACCCAGTACTTC.

The gene calls are TRBV15 and TRBJ2-7; 7 bases align to TRBD2. With 1 base clipped from V and 6 bases from J, the junction kept 12 bases outside the gene matches. Per germline, CDR1 LNHNV and CDR2 YYDKDF (reference sequence). The CDR3 is 16 residues long. The chain's CDR3 is CATSRVMRGSGGEQYF. CDR3 bases: TGTGCCACCAGCAGAGTTATGCGCGGGAGTGGGGGCGAGCAGTACTTC.

This clone is labeled medium-sized. V is TRBV11-3 and J is TRBJ2-2; D perhaps matches TRBD2 (6 bases). The V end lost 5 bases, the J end lost 4 bases, and 17 bases lay between the germline ends. The CDR3 is 16 residues long. Per the germline V gene, CDR1 is SGHNT and CDR2 is YENEEA. The CDR3 sequence is CASSLGRENPTGELFF. The CDR3, as DNA: TGTGCCAGCAGCCTAGGCCGGGAGAATCCCACCGGGGAGCTGTTTTTT.

In this sample, this clone turned up a few times. The chain combines TRBV11-3 with TRBJ2-1; possibly TRBD2 for D (6 bases). Germline V gene lookup returns CDR1 SGHNT and CDR2 YENEEA. The CDR3 runs to 16 residues. Trimming removed 1 base at V and 2 bases at J, with 12 bases between. In nucleotides, the CDR3 is TGTGCCAGCAGCTTAGGTGGGGCGGGGACCTACAATGAGCAGTTCTTC. It translates to CASSLGGAGTYNEQFF.

The chain combines TRBV11-3 with TRBJ2-1; D is possibly TRBD2 (6 bases). CDR1 SGHNT and CDR2 YENEEA come from the germline V gene. The CDR3 is 15 residues long. Between the trimmed V and J ends, which lost 3 bases and 2 bases, there was a span of 11 bases. The CDR3 nucleotides are TGTGCCAGCAGCTTGGGGGGAGTGGCCTACAATGAGCAGTTCTTC. This translates into CASSLGGVAYNEQFF.

In this sample, this clone is medium-sized (0.01 to 0.1%). The chain employs TRBV6-8 and TRBJ1-1; 9 bases are a match to TRBD1. V shed 4 bases, J shed 6 bases, and the junction held 9 bases outside the gene matches. CDR1 is MNHGY and CDR2 is SAAAGT in the germline V gene. The CDR3 is made up of 15 amino acids. The CDR3 spells CASSSGQGEIAEAFF. CDR3 nucleotides: TGTGCCAGCAGTTCGGGACAGGGAGAAATCGCTGAAGCTTTCTTT.

The chain couples TRBV30 to TRBJ2-7; 8 bases match TRBD1. V shed 0 bases, J shed 7 bases, and the junction held 8 bases outside the gene matches. CDR1 GTSNPN and CDR2 SVGIG come from the germline V gene (reference sequence). The CDR3 totals 14 residues. CDR3 sequence (DNA): TGTGCCTGGAGTGTTCAGGGGGCTACTAAAGAGCAGTACTTC. Translation gives CAWSVQGATKEQYF.

This clone has more than one count but fewer than ten. This rearrangement joins TRBV4-1 to TRBJ1-2; D not certain. The length of the CDR3 is 13 residues. Germline CDR1 and CDR2: MGHRA and YSYEKL. V gave up 4 bases and J gave up 4 bases, with 10 bases separating them. The CDR3 reads CASSPRALYGYTF. In DNA, the CDR3 is TGCGCCAGCAGCCCCCGGGCCCTCTATGGCTACACCTTC.

This clone has only one observation. The chain links TRBV19 to TRBJ2-3; TRBD2 agrees at 12 bases. Germline V gives CDR1 LNHDA, CDR2 SQIVND (reference sequence). The CDR3 extends over 19 amino acids. V was pared by 8 bases and J by 1 base, with 16 bases of the junction left unmatched. The CDR3 reads CASGWGTSGSSQRTDTQYF. For the CDR3, the DNA is TGTGCCAGTGGTTGGGGGACTAGCGGGTCGAGTCAACGCACAGATACGCAGTATTTT.

This clone was seen more than once but under ten times. V is TRBV11-3 and J is TRBJ2-1; 14 bases match TRBD2. Germline values: CDR1 SGHNT, CDR2 YENEEA. Unmatched junction bases numbered 2, after V lost 4 bases and J lost 3 bases. The CDR3 spans 16 residues. This CDR3 reads CASSSGTSGGYNEQFF. The CDR3 DNA is TGTGCCAGCAGCTCCGGGACTAGCGGGGGCTACAATGAGCAGTTCTTC.

The chain uses TRBV6-8 and TRBJ1-1, with D perhaps matching TRBD1 (5 bases). The V end was cut by 10 bases, the J end by 3 bases, with 15 bases between. The CDR3 is 13 residues long. Germline CDR1 and CDR2: MNHGY and SAAAGT. This CDR3 is CAITQGRDTEAFF. CDR3 in DNA: TGTGCCATCACCCAGGGTAGGGACACTGAAGCTTTCTTT.

This clone has only a few counts. The chain couples TRBV11-3 to TRBJ1-4; no clear D. V shed 6 bases and J shed 3 bases, with 11 bases lying between them. The CDR3 is made up of 14 amino acids. Germline V CDR1 and CDR2: SGHNT, YENEEA. In DNA, the CDR3 is TGTGCCAGCAGATCACAGATTTCTAATGAAAAACTGTTTTTT. Its translation: CASRSQISNEKLFF.

This chain links TRBV5-1 with TRBJ2-5; 8 nucleotides line up with TRBD1. The CDR3 is made up of 15 amino acids. V shed 1 base and J 2 bases; nucleotides not matched to a gene: 4. Germline loops: CDR1 SGHRS, CDR2 YFSETQ. CDR3 DNA: TGCGCCAGCAGCTTGAACACAGGGGGACAAGAGACCCAGTACTTC. It is translated as CASSLNTGGQETQYF.

This clone is labeled medium-sized. The chain joins TRBV11-3 to TRBJ1-2, with D perhaps matching TRBD1 (5 bases). V was cut by 1 base and J by 8 bases, with 17 bases left in between. Germline CDR1 SGHNT, CDR2 YENEEA. The CDR3 consists of 15 residues. Here the CDR3 DNA reads TGTGCCAGCAGCTTAGGAGGACACGGGGTGGAGGGCTACACCTTC. Amino acid sequence: CASSLGGHGVEGYTF.

The V and J genes are TRBV18 and TRBJ2-3, with 7 bases that match TRBD1. CDR3 length: 15 residues. With 3 bases clipped from V and 4 bases from J, the junction kept 7 bases outside the gene matches. In germline, CDR1 is KGHSH, CDR2 LQKENI. CDR3 in DNA: TGTGCCAGCTCACCGAAGGGGGCGACGCCAGATACGCAGTATTTT. It codes for CASSPKGATPDTQYF.

This clone has more than one count but fewer than ten. The chain has TRBV19 and TRBJ2-5; possible D gene TRBD1, 5 bases. The CDR3 loop spans 16 amino acids. Per the germline V gene, CDR1 is LNHDA and CDR2 is SQIVND (reference sequence). V lost 3 bases and J lost 1, with 15 bases in between. Here the CDR3 reads CASSMGLMGFQETQYF. CDR3 coding DNA: TGTGCCAGTAGTATGGGGCTGATGGGGTTCCAAGAGACCCAGTACTTC.

The gene calls are TRBV11-3 and TRBJ2-2; D remains ambiguous. With 5 bases removed from V and 0 bases from J, the gap between germline ends came to 10 bases. The CDR3 has 15 amino acids. The V gene's germline CDR1 is SGHNT and CDR2 YENEEA. The CDR3 reads CASSHLNANTGELFF. CDR3 nucleotide sequence: TGTGCCAGCAGCCACCTGAACGCGAACACCGGGGAGCTGTTTTTT.

The chain recombines TRBV5-1 with TRBJ1-1, with D hard to call. The CDR3 length is 14 residues. Germline V gene data show CDR1 as SGHRS and CDR2 as YFSETQ. Between the trimmed V and J ends, which lost 4 bases and 1 base, there was a span of 11 bases. The CDR3 DNA reads as TGCGCCAGCAGCCGGGAACCTACGAACACTGAAGCTTTCTTT. It codes for CASSREPTNTEAFF.

This clone has just a few counts. V is TRBV11-3 and J is TRBJ1-3; 8 nucleotides align to TRBD1. Germline V gives CDR1 SGHNT, CDR2 YENEEA. The CDR3 has 15 residues. The V and J ends lost 5 bases and 4 bases, in that order; junction bases with no gene match: 7. The CDR3 protein is CASSPFAGGGNTIYF. The CDR3 DNA reads TGTGCCAGCAGCCCCTTCGCAGGGGGCGGAAACACCATATATTTT.

The chain has TRBV18 and TRBJ2-1; D gene uncertain. The V end was cut by 0 bases, the J end by 4 bases, with 13 bases between. The CDR3 extends over 16 amino acids. The V gene's germline CDR1 is KGHSH and CDR2 LQKENI. The CDR3 nucleotides read TGTGCCAGCTCACCACCGCGAATCCGTCCTTACAATGAGCAGTTCTTC. Translating gives CASSPPRIRPYNEQFF. The full variable domain, its missing parts supplied by reference TRBV18 and TRBJ2-1, is NAGVMQNPRHLVRRRGQEARLRCSPMKGHSHVYWYRQLPEEGLKFMVYLQKENIIDESGMPKERFSAEFPKEGPSILRIQQVVRGDSAAYFCASSPPRIRPYNEQFFGPGTRLTVL.

A few counts support this clone. V and J are TRBV5-1 and TRBJ2-7, with 9 bases identical to TRBD1. V dropped 4 bases and J dropped 0; count of bases not matched to a gene: 5. The CDR3 has 15 residues. Germline loops: CDR1 SGHRS, CDR2 YFSETQ. The CDR3 DNA reads TGCGCCAGCAGCGATCCGGGACAGGGCTCCTACGAGCAGTACTTC. Translating gives CASSDPGQGSYEQYF.

This clone turned up a few times. This chain connects TRBV11-3 to TRBJ1-5, with unresolved D. The CDR3 covers 18 residues. Germline V lookup: CDR1 SGHNT, CDR2 YENEEA. The V end was cut by 3 bases, the J end by 0 bases, with 18 bases between. For the CDR3, the DNA is TGTGCCAGCAGCTTGTATTCGGGCGGTCCATATAGCAATCAGCCCCAGCATTTT. Protein product: CASSLYSGGPYSNQPQHF.

This clone has just a few counts. This chain joins TRBV6-8 and TRBJ1-6; 8 bases agree with TRBD1. The CDR3 has 18 amino acids. Unmatched junction bases numbered 16, after V lost 5 bases and J lost 7 bases. The germline V gene has CDR1 MNHGY and CDR2 SAAAGT. The CDR3 loop is CASSPRTGQAAGNSPLHF. In nucleotides, the CDR3 is TGTGCCAGCAGTCCCCGAACGGGACAGGCAGCGGGGAATTCACCCCTCCACTTT.

The V gene is TRBV1, the J gene TRBJ2-2; the table's D call, TRBD2, was not checked against the DNA. TRBV1 is a known pseudogene. The CDR3 sequence is 16 residues long. The CDR3 sequence: CASSQVEGMGTGELFF. The CDR3 region has the DNA TGCGCCAGCAGCCAAGTCGAGGGCATGGGCACCGGGGAGCTGTTTTTT.

Only a few counts were recorded for this clone. The gene calls are TRBV30 and TRBJ2-5; tentatively, D is TRBD1 or TRBD2 (5 bases each). The V gene lost 2 bases and the J gene lost 5 bases, with 9 bases spanning the gap. CDR1 and CDR2 from the germline V gene are GTSNPN and SVGIG (reference sequence). This CDR3 has 12 residues. Written as DNA, the CDR3 is TGTGCCTGGAGTAGCGGACACGAGACCCAGTACTTC. It codes for CAWSSGHETQYF.

This clone was seen more than once but under ten times. The rearrangement uses TRBV2 and TRBJ2-3; 9 positions agree with TRBD2. The CDR3 is 16 residues long. Germline CDR1 reads SNHLY; CDR2 reads FYNNEI. With V trimmed by 6 bases and J by 2 bases, 9 bases remained unmatched. The CDR3 nucleotides read TGTGCCAGCAGCCCGCGGGGGGGGACTTACACAGATACGCAGTATTTT. Protein: CASSPRGGTYTDTQYF.

This chain connects TRBV5-1 to TRBJ2-1; possible D gene TRBD2, 7 bases. CDR1 is SGHRS and CDR2 is YFSETQ in the germline V gene. The CDR3 contains 14 residues. V dropped 0 bases and J dropped 5 bases, with 9 bases sitting between them. CDR3 nucleotides: TGCGCCAGCAGCTTGGCGGGGGGCGACAATGAGCAGTTCTTC. Its protein is CASSLAGGDNEQFF.

The chain has TRBV9 and TRBJ1-2; a possible D gene is TRBD1 (5 bases). Germline assignment: CDR1 SGDLS and CDR2 YYNGEE. There are 12 residues in the CDR3. V lost 3 bases and J lost 8, with 11 bases in between. The CDR3 nucleotides read TGTGCCAGCAGCGAAGGGGTGTTCGGCTACACCTTC. Translation: CASSEGVFGYTF.

This chain uses TRBV5-1 with TRBJ1-1; D not resolved. Looked up from germline, CDR1 is SGHRS and CDR2 is YFSETQ. There are 14 residues in the CDR3. The V gene lost 5 bases and the J gene lost 1 base, with 12 bases spanning the gap. As DNA, the CDR3 is TGCGCCAGCAGGGTAGGATCGGGGAACACTGAAGCTTTCTTT. Its translation is CASRVGSGNTEAFF.